The next 14 T cell receptor beta chains were all read from a single sample in a study of graft-versus-host responses after intestinal transplantation. Data came from immunoSEQ multiplex PCR; TCRdb stores just in-frame clones and leaves some out. The profile shows 21,000 or so clones, about 57% of them singletons. The sample was alloreactive CD4+ T cells from a mixed lymphocyte reaction culture, taken before intestinal transplant. This sample's subset: CFSE-low proliferating T cells sorted from roughly 6-day pre-transplant mixed lymphocyte reaction (GvH or HvG direction). These receptors originate from a human patient who received an intestinal transplant.

This clone appeared a few times. The chain links TRBV18 to TRBJ1-2; tentative D call: TRBD1 (5 bases). Germline CDR1 and CDR2: KGHSH and LQKENI. The CDR3 has 13 amino acids. Trimming took off 2 bases at V and 4 bases at J, with 8 bases between the two ends. CDR3: CASSPGQGYGYTF. The DNA of the CDR3 is TGTGCCAGCTCACCAGGGCAGGGCTATGGCTACACCTTC.

As for this clone: One junction end disagrees with the germline gene, perhaps due to a read error. V usage is TRBV7-2 and J usage is TRBJ2-5, with TRBD2 matching 10 bases. The CDR3 has 12 residues. From germline, CDR1 is SGHTA and CDR2 FQGNSA. The CDR3 reads CASSLVLAGADF. CDR3 DNA: TGTGCCAGCAGTTTAGTCCTAGCGGGAGCCGACTTC. Full variable domain (remainder filled in from reference TRBV7-2 and TRBJ2-5): GAGVSQSPSNKVTEKGKDVELRCDPISGHTALYWYRQSLGQGLEFLIYFQGNSAPDKSGLPSDRFSAERTGGSVSTLTIQRTQQEDSAVYLCASSLVLAGADFGPGTRLLVL.

This clone was seen more than once but under ten times. The chain recombines TRBV2 with TRBJ2-6, with 8 bases identical to TRBD1. Unmatched junction bases numbered 3, after V lost 5 bases and J lost 3 bases. The CDR3 covers 15 residues. The V gene's germline CDR1 is SNHLY and CDR2 FYNNEI. This CDR3 is CASSRQGNGANVLTF. The CDR3 DNA reads as TGTGCCAGCAGTCGACAGGGGAATGGGGCCAACGTCCTGACTTTC.

In its sample, this clone was seen a few times. The CDR3 bases are TGTGCCAGCTCACCATTGGACAGGGATTACGAGCAGTACTTC. This gives the protein CASSPLDRDYEQYF. The rearrangement links TRBV18 to TRBJ2-7; 8 nucleotides agree with TRBD1. Germline CDR1 KGHSH, CDR2 LQKENI. V lost 2 bases to trimming and J lost 4 bases; unmatched junction nucleotides: 4. CDR3 length: 14 residues.

This clone was picked up a small number of times. This chain uses TRBV6-9 with TRBJ2-1; D remains ambiguous. Per germline, CDR1 MNHGY and CDR2 SVAAGI. The CDR3 runs to 12 residues. Trimming cost V 8 bases and J 2 bases, with 7 bases left between them. Written as DNA, the CDR3 is TGTGCCAGCCCCATAGCCTACAATGAGCAGTTCTTC. Its translation: CASPIAYNEQFF.

J is TRBJ2-6 and V is TRBV29-1; D gene unclear. This CDR3 region has 13 residues. CDR1 and CDR2 from the germline V gene are SQVTM and ANQGSEA. V gave up 7 bases and J gave up 4 bases, with 11 bases separating them. CDR3 bases: TGCAGCGCTACAGCCCCCGGGGCCAACGTCCTGACTTTC. It specifies CSATAPGANVLTF.

This clone was observed a handful of times. The chain employs TRBV11-2 and TRBJ1-5; TRBD1 matches at 8 bases. J gave up 7 bases and V 5 bases, and 7 bases lay outside the gene matches. This CDR3 has 14 residues. Per germline, CDR1 SGHAT and CDR2 FQNNGV. The CDR3 region has the DNA TGTGCCAGCAGCGTTGACAGGGGATCGCAGCCCCAGCATTTT. Its translation: CASSVDRGSQPQHF.

The chain joins TRBV5-4 to TRBJ1-3, with 8 bases fitting TRBD1. The CDR3 contains 17 residues. The germline V gene encodes CDR1 SGHNT and CDR2 YYREEE (reference sequence). The V and J ends lost 5 bases and 4 bases, in that order; junction bases with no gene match: 14. In DNA, the CDR3 is TGTGCCAGCAGTCCTGACAGGGGATTGGGCTACGGAAACACCATATATTTT. This gives the protein CASSPDRGLGYGNTIYF.

The rearrangement uses TRBV30 and TRBJ2-2; 8 nucleotides align to TRBD1. The germline CDR1 and CDR2 sequences are GTSNPN and SVGIG (reference sequence). The ends lost 0 bases at V and 1 base at J; junction bases unmatched: 1. CDR3 length: 15 residues. CDR3 nucleotide sequence: TGTGCCTGGAGTGTCGGGACAGGGAACACCGGGGAGCTGTTTTTT. It is translated as CAWSVGTGNTGELFF.

In this sample, this clone turned up a few times. The chain uses TRBV6-5 and TRBJ1-2, with a tentative D call TRBD1 (6 bases). CDR1 and CDR2 from the germline V gene are MNHEY and SVGAGI. CDR3 length equals 13 residues. Trimming removed 6 bases at V and 5 bases at J, with 13 bases between. In nucleotides, the CDR3 is TGTGCCAGCAGCAGGGGCGCCCCGTATGGCTACACCTTC. This translates into CASSRGAPYGYTF.

The V call is TRBV2, the J call TRBJ1-5, with TRBD1 identical over 10 bases. The CDR3 consists of 16 residues. Germline-derived CDR1 and CDR2 are SNHLY and FYNNEI. The V and J ends lost 8 bases and 0 bases, in that order; junction bases with no gene match: 7. DNA of the CDR3: TGTGCCAGCTGGGACAGGGGACCTTATAGCAATCAGCCCCAGCATTTT. Its translation is CASWDRGPYSNQPQHF.

This sequence joins TRBV5-1 and TRBJ2-5; 8 bases line up with TRBD1. The ends lost 6 bases at V and 5 bases at J; junction bases unmatched: 9. Per the germline V gene, CDR1 is SGHRS and CDR2 is YFSETQ. This CDR3 region has 14 residues. The CDR3 coding sequence is TGCGCCAGCATGCACCGCACAGGGGGGGAGACCCAGTACTTC. The encoded protein is CASMHRTGGETQYF.

The genes are TRBV7-9 and TRBJ2-7; TRBD2 aligns across 7 bases. From germline, CDR1 is SEHNR and CDR2 FQNEAQ (reference sequence). The V gene end was trimmed by 3 bases and the J gene end by 6 bases; junction bases not matched to a gene: 8. The CDR3 runs to 14 residues. The CDR3 protein is CASSLAAGVSEQYF. DNA for the CDR3: TGTGCCAGCAGCTTGGCTGCGGGGGTGAGCGAGCAGTACTTC.

Only a few counts were recorded for this clone. In DNA, the CDR3 is TGTGCCAGCAGGCGGACAGAGGCTAACTATGGCTACACCTTC. Amino acids: CASRRTEANYGYTF. The rearrangement links TRBV6-5 to TRBJ1-2; the D gene is possibly TRBD1 (6 bases). Germline values: CDR1 MNHEY, CDR2 SVGAGI. V was pared by 6 bases and J by 0 bases, with 11 bases between. The CDR3 runs 14 residues.